This entry features one TCR beta chain sequence. This CDR3 has 12 residues. Losses at the gene ends were 8 bases for V and 8 bases for J; bases not matched to a gene: 7. In germline, CDR1 is MNHNY, CDR2 SVGAGI (reference sequence). The data stem from a study of blood T cell repertoires in COVID-19. Whole-study context: There were acute and convalescent COVID-19 samples, and they came from the United States, Italy and Spain. T cells, B-cell-depleted T cells, or PBMCs supplied cDNA or gDNA.

Under the authors' procedure: Nucleated cell number was recorded as an estimate derived from reference gene primer amplification. Clones were sequenced by immunoSEQ multiplex PCR, and TCRdb holds only the in-frame ones, with some missing. V and J calls and clone size are copied from that table; D and trimming were computed from the DNA. This table holds tens of thousands of clones, about 83% found once. The origin of this receptor is an older woman with acute or convalescent COVID-19. This chain links TRBV6-6 with TRBJ1-2, with 8 bases aligning to TRBD1. The material sequenced was peripheral blood. As DNA, the CDR3 is TGTGCCAGCGAGGGACAGGCGAAAGGCTACACCTTC. Translating it yields CASEGQAKGYTF.